This TCR beta chain originates from a study of T cell responses to AZD1222 COVID-19 vaccine. Some clones are missing from TCRdb's copy, which holds only in-frame ones; the method was immunoSEQ multiplex PCR. Found here are over 150,000 clones, around 91% of them singletons; the top ten hold 6.9%. Only one count was recorded for this clone. V gave up 8 bases and J gave up 6 bases, with 16 bases separating them. Germline V gene sequence: CDR1 LGHDT, CDR2 YNNKEL (reference sequence). The CDR3 loop spans 14 amino acids. This specimen consisted of peripheral blood, obtained on day 0 of AZD1222 vaccination. The sequence came from an adult in good health. V and J are TRBV3-1 (or the pseudogene TRBV3-2) and TRBJ2-2; D gene uncertain. The CDR3 nucleotides read TGTGCCAGCGGCCCCGACAATATGGCCGGGGAGCTGTTTTTT. This codes for CASGPDNMAGELFF.